The 28 T cell receptor beta chains reported below all come from one sample, sequenced in a study of PD-1 blockade in mismatch repair-deficient tumors. Libraries were prepared by immunoSEQ multiplex PCR; TCRdb keeps only in-frame clonotypes and omits some of them. The sample records roughly 70,000 clones, roughly 80% being singletons. This specimen consisted of peripheral blood, obtained 2 weeks after starting pembrolizumab. These receptors all stem from an adult with mismatch repair-deficient cancer.

This chain connects TRBV6-1 to TRBJ1-2; D unresolved. Per germline, CDR1 MNHNS and CDR2 SASEGT. The CDR3 has 12 amino acids. The V end was cut by 5 bases, the J end by 4 bases, with 8 bases between. In DNA, the CDR3 is TGTGCCAGCAGTCCCTGGGCCTATGGCTACACCTTC. Its translation is CASSPWAYGYTF.

The J gene is TRBJ2-7, the V gene TRBV29-1, with 7 bases matching TRBD1. In germline, CDR1 is SQVTM, CDR2 ANQGSEA. The CDR3 has 12 amino acids. Trimming cost V 7 bases and J 3 bases; bases outside gene matches: 6. DNA of the CDR3: TGCAGCGCGCTGGGACAGTACTACGAGCAGTACTTC. Its translation is CSALGQYYEQYF.

This sequence joins TRBV4-2 and TRBJ1-1, with D possibly TRBD1 on 5 matching bases. The germline gives CDR1 LGHNA, CDR2 YNFKEQ. Trimming removed 1 base at V and 10 bases at J, with 7 bases between. This CDR3 spans 11 amino acids. The CDR3 loop reads CASSQGDGAFF. In DNA, the CDR3 is TGTGCCAGCAGCCAAGGGGACGGAGCTTTCTTT.

This sequence joins TRBV4-1 and TRBJ2-5; TRBD2 matches at 11 bases. The V segment lost 0 bases and the J segment 6 bases; nucleotides outside the gene matches: 6. Germline-derived CDR1 and CDR2 are MGHRA and YSYEKL. The CDR3 has 16 residues. As DNA, the CDR3 is TGCGCCAGCAGCCAAGAAGTAGCGGGAGGGTGGAAGACCCAGTACTTC. Translation: CASSQEVAGGWKTQYF.

This clone was detected a few times. The V and J genes are TRBV5-4 and TRBJ1-2; D possibly corresponds to TRBD1 (5 bases). The germline gives CDR1 SGHNT, CDR2 YYREEE (reference sequence). The CDR3 is made up of 14 amino acids. Trimming took off 6 bases at V and 7 bases at J, with 19 bases between the two ends. The CDR3 sequence: CASITSGLRSGYTF. The CDR3 bases are TGTGCCAGCATCACCTCAGGGTTGCGTTCTGGCTACACCTTC.

The table lists this clone with many counts. The chain links TRBV19 to TRBJ1-5; D is possibly TRBD1 (5 bases). V gave up 3 bases and J gave up 1 base, with 13 bases separating them. Germline assignment: CDR1 LNHDA and CDR2 SQIVND (reference sequence). The CDR3 totals 16 residues. CDR3 bases: TGTGCCAGTAGTATTATTCAGGGTCGAAGCAATCAGCCCCAGCATTTT. This sequence encodes CASSIIQGRSNQPQHF. Full variable domain (remainder filled in from reference TRBV19 and TRBJ1-5): DGGITQSPKYLFRKEGQNVTLSCEQNLNHDAMYWYRQDPGQGLRLIYYSQIVNDFQKGDIAEGYSVSREKKESFPLTVTSAQKNPTAFYLCASSIIQGRSNQPQHFGDGTRLSIL.

Only a few counts were recorded for this clone. The chain uses TRBV6-5 and TRBJ2-1, with D unresolved. CDR1 and CDR2 from the germline V gene are MNHEY and SVGAGI. CDR3 length equals 11 residues. The V end lost 4 bases, the J end lost 8 bases, and 6 bases lay between the germline ends. In DNA form, the CDR3 reads TGTGCCAGCAGTTTCAAGTATGAGCAGTTCTTC. Protein product: CASSFKYEQFF.

This clone came up once. The rearrangement uses TRBV7-9 and TRBJ1-3; no firm D call. V lost 9 bases to trimming and J lost 2 bases, with 17 bases between them. This CDR3 is 15 amino acids long. CDR1 and CDR2 from the germline V gene are SEHNR and FQNEAQ (reference sequence). CDR3 coding DNA: TGTGCCAGTGCCGCGGGGAGCTCGGCTGGAAACACCATATATTTT. This gives the protein CASAAGSSAGNTIYF.

The chain employs TRBV27 and TRBJ2-7; 11 nucleotides line up with TRBD2. Germline V lookup: CDR1 MNHEY, CDR2 SMNVEV (reference sequence). V dropped 4 bases and J dropped 1; count of bases not matched to a gene: 3. The CDR3 has 15 residues. CDR3 sequence reads: CASSWTSGHSYEQYF. In DNA, the CDR3 is TGTGCCAGCAGTTGGACTAGCGGGCATTCCTACGAGCAGTACTTC.

The rearrangement joins TRBV5-1 to TRBJ2-5; 7 nucleotides match TRBD2. The CDR3 totals 16 residues. Germline CDR1 is SGHRS and CDR2 is YFSETQ. J was trimmed by 5 bases and V by 1 base; bases with no gene match: 11. This CDR3 is CASSLQASGAGETQYF. CDR3 DNA: TGCGCCAGCAGCTTGCAGGCTAGCGGAGCGGGGGAGACCCAGTACTTC.

The chain joins TRBV7-6 to TRBJ1-1; D is undetermined. Per germline, CDR1 SGHVS and CDR2 FNYEAQ. The CDR3 runs 14 residues. V lost 4 bases and J 0 bases, leaving 9 bases between the germline ends. CDR3 in amino acids: CASSSGLMNTEAFF. The CDR3 coding sequence is TGTGCCAGCAGCTCCGGACTGATGAACACTGAAGCTTTCTTT.

The chain employs TRBV14 and TRBJ2-5; D perhaps matches TRBD1 (5 bases). Germline CDR1 reads SGHDN; CDR2 reads FVKESK. The CDR3 consists of 15 residues. V lost 4 bases and J lost 1, with 13 bases in between. CDR3 sequence reads: CASSRQTVFQETQYF. CDR3 DNA: TGTGCCAGCAGCCGCCAGACAGTCTTCCAAGAGACCCAGTACTTC.

CDR3 amino acids: CASSSPTGGNTEAFF. The CDR3, as DNA: TGTGCCAGCAGTTCCCCGACAGGGGGGAACACTGAAGCTTTCTTT. The chain combines TRBV6-5 with TRBJ1-1, with 9 bases matching TRBD1. V shed 4 bases, J shed 1 base, and the junction held 4 bases outside the gene matches. CDR3 length equals 15 residues. CDR1 is MNHEY and CDR2 is SVGAGI in the germline V gene.

The chain has TRBV10-2 and TRBJ1-2; a possible D gene is TRBD1 (6 bases). The germline V gene encodes CDR1 WSHSY and CDR2 SAAADI. V was clipped by 6 bases and J by 2 bases, with 10 bases between them. The CDR3 has 13 amino acids. DNA of the CDR3: TGCGCCAGCAGACCGGGACAAAACTATGGCTACACCTTC. As protein: CASRPGQNYGYTF.

This chain joins TRBV2 and TRBJ2-2; D gene ambiguous. The V end lost 2 bases, the J end lost 7 bases, and 14 bases lay between the germline ends. The CDR3 loop spans 15 amino acids. Looked up from germline, CDR1 is SNHLY and CDR2 is FYNNEI. The CDR3 loop is CASSESSRLGGELFF. The CDR3 DNA sequence: TGTGCCAGCAGTGAATCTTCCAGATTAGGCGGGGAGCTGTTTTTT.

In this sample, this clone turned up once. The chain carries TRBV14 and TRBJ2-1; D is possibly TRBD2 (5 bases). This CDR3 contains 12 residues. V lost 4 bases, J lost 15 bases, and 16 bases lay in between. Germline-derived CDR1 and CDR2 are SGHDN and FVKESK. CDR3 sequence (DNA): TGTGCCAGCAGCCGTGGACTGGGTCTGCGGTTCTTC. Its translation: CASSRGLGLRFF.

This chain connects TRBV10-1 to TRBJ2-7, with 8 nucleotides matching TRBD1. V shed 0 bases and J 6 bases; nucleotides not matched to a gene: 7. The CDR3 contains 15 residues. CDR1 is WNHNN and CDR2 is SYGVQD in the germline V gene (reference sequence). DNA for the CDR3: TGCGCCAGCAGTGAGTCTGGGGACAGGTCGTCCGAGCAGTACTTC. This translates into CASSESGDRSSEQYF.

On this clone: The DNA is omitted, as the CDR3 cannot be located on it reliably, and the CDR3 follows TCRdb's listing. The J gene is TRBJ1-2, the V gene TRBV5-4. The CDR3 length equals 14 residues, ends included. Germline lookup yields CDR1 SGHNT and CDR2 YYREEE (reference sequence). The CDR3 spells CASSLDSAPGGYTF.

The gene calls are TRBV6-1 and TRBJ1-4; 7 positions agree with TRBD1. CDR1 and CDR2 (germline): MNHNS, SASEGT. The trim removed 7 bases at V and 4 bases at J, leaving 6 bases unmatched. This CDR3 comprises 14 residues. The chain's CDR3 is CASTLDRNNEKLFF. The CDR3 coding sequence is TGTGCCAGCACTTTGGACAGGAATAATGAAAAACTGTTTTTT.

This clone has only a few counts. The chain carries TRBV5-4 and TRBJ2-5; D is ambiguous. Germline lookup yields CDR1 SGHNT and CDR2 YYREEE (reference sequence). The CDR3 sequence is 15 residues long. Deletions cut 4 bases from V and 5 bases from J, with 18 bases between. In DNA form, the CDR3 reads TGTGCCAGCAGCAGCCCTCGTGTGCAAGCGGAGACCCAGTACTTC. Translation gives CASSSPRVQAETQYF.

Points on this clone: A read error may produce the germline difference seen at one junction end. V usage is TRBV6-5 and J usage is TRBJ2-5; no clear D. Germline V CDR1 and CDR2: MNHEY, SVGAGI. This CDR3 contains 12 residues. The CDR3 DNA follows: TGTGCCAGCAGTCCGGACCAAGGGACCCAGTACTTC. Translating gives CASSPDQGTQYF.

The V gene is TRBV2, the J gene TRBJ1-4; 7 bases are shared with TRBD1. J lost 3 bases, V lost 6 bases, and 1 base had no gene match. Germline CDR1 SNHLY, CDR2 FYNNEI. CDR3 length: 13 residues. The CDR3 DNA sequence: TGTGCCAGCAGGGGACAGCCTAATGAAAAACTGTTTTTT. Its protein product is CASRGQPNEKLFF.

This chain links TRBV20-1 with TRBJ1-1, with unresolved D. Between the trimmed V and J ends, which lost 3 bases and 8 bases, there was a span of 10 bases. Per germline, CDR1 DFQATT and CDR2 SNEGSKA (reference sequence). This CDR3 is 11 amino acids long. This CDR3 reads CSASAEVEAFF. CDR3 sequence (DNA): TGCAGTGCTAGTGCTGAAGTAGAAGCTTTCTTT.

V usage is TRBV29-1 and J usage is TRBJ1-1; tentative D call: TRBD1 (6 bases). The CDR3 is 11 residues long. V was cut by 6 bases and J by 1 base, with 6 bases left in between. Looked up from germline, CDR1 is SQVTM and CDR2 is ANQGSEA. The CDR3 DNA is TGCAGCGTGGGACAGAACACTGAAGCTTTCTTT. This translates into CSVGQNTEAFF.

In regard to this clone: The sample has other DNA sequences that encode this CDR3 too. The V and J genes are TRBV2 and TRBJ1-1; D is possibly TRBD1 (5 bases). In germline, CDR1 is SNHLY, CDR2 FYNNEI. V was clipped by 3 bases and J by 5 bases, with 22 bases between them. The CDR3 consists of 17 residues. In DNA form, the CDR3 reads TGTGCCAGCAGTGAGTTTACAGGTTATATCGGAATGACTGAAGCTTTCTTT. It specifies CASSEFTGYIGMTEAFF.

V gene TRBV6-5 combines with J gene TRBJ1-1; TRBD1 might be the D (5 bases). From germline, CDR1 is MNHEY and CDR2 SVGAGI. The CDR3 is 14 residues long. V lost 5 bases to trimming and J lost 4 bases, with 14 bases between them. CDR3 protein: CASSVARVATEAFF. The DNA for the CDR3 is TGTGCCAGCAGTGTTGCCAGGGTGGCCACTGAAGCTTTCTTT.

The chain joins TRBV2 to TRBJ1-2; no reliable D call. The CDR3 runs 14 residues. Trimming removed 5 bases from V and 4 bases from J, with 14 bases in between. Germline CDR1 reads SNHLY; CDR2 reads FYNNEI. The CDR3 sequence is CASSYTDLSYGYTF. The CDR3 nucleotides read TGTGCCAGCAGTTACACGGACCTATCCTATGGCTACACCTTC.

The count of this clone is one. The rearrangement links TRBV25-1 to TRBJ1-4, with a possible D match to TRBD1 (6 bases). Trimming cost V 0 bases and J 8 bases, with 13 bases left between them. The CDR3 has 15 amino acids. Germline V CDR1 and CDR2: MGHDK, SYGVNS. CDR3 amino acids: CASSEYGGYSEKLFF. The CDR3 nucleotides read TGTGCCAGCAGTGAATACGGGGGCTATTCGGAAAAACTGTTTTTT.